This T cell receptor beta chain was found in a study of read filtering for tumor transcriptome and immune sequencing (dated by TCRdb to 2018 to 2021). Looking at the study overall: The cohort was composed of more than 16 male and roughly 15 female patients, with a mean age of approximately 70 years and an age range of roughly 40 to 80. By revised international staging, eight or nine patients were R-ISS I, about 16 were R-ISS II and more than five were R-ISS III. After DNase treatment, whole-transcriptome libraries were prepared using the TruSeq RNA Access Library Prep Kit. Per sample, about 4.05 to 11 million TCR-region mapped reads were obtained with IR-seq, compared with only about 80 to 1273 with RNA-seq. TCR repertoires obtained by targeted immune repertoire sequencing and by bulk whole-transcriptome sequencing performed on the same bone marrow samples were compared. One of the main goals was to work out a read-filtering strategy for immune repertoire data, in particular whether clonotypes backed by only a single read should be removed. The paper as a whole reports these results and caveats: Removing single-read clonotypes increased the correlation between IR-seq and RNA-seq shared clonotype proportions. Compared with RNA-seq, IR-seq captured clonotypes at much higher depth and more reliably, and a smaller IR-seq throughput was enough to identify most shared clonotypes. The sorted CD138-negative fraction was not purified T cells but a mixed bone marrow immune population. Single-read clonotypes made up approximately 84% of clonotypes but only about 4% of total reads in IR-seq, compared with approximately 75% of clonotypes and more than 40% of reads in RNA-seq.

The CDR3, cysteine through phenylalanine, is 13 amino acids long. Of the read, only the CDR3 DNA is kept; its 39 bases are in frame from base 1. V and J are truncated by 5 bases and 10 bases respectively, leaving an intervening sequence of 15 bases. CDR1 and CDR2 are drawn from the germline V gene (reference sequence): SEHNR, FQNEAQ. TCR libraries were constructed from approximately 390 ng RNA using the Immunoverse kit, and molecular barcoded adaptors covering alpha/delta and beta/gamma chains were employed. TCR library preparation was performed with the same RNA that was used for transcriptome sequencing. Sequencing of TCR libraries was carried out on an Illumina HiSeq 4000 with 2 x 150 cycles. For the original study's pipeline: TCR reads were aligned to human V, D, J and C references and assembled into CDR3 clonotypes with MiXCR, including quality filtering and error correction. The tcR package in R was used to analyze clonotype counts and gene usage diversity. Raw mapping reads were checked after the RNA-seq reads had been mapped by STAR aligner version 2.5.3a onto the human GRCh37 genome. To test the effect of sequencing depth on detected clonotypes, IR-seq fastq files were randomly downsampled using Seqtk 1.3. TCRdb reprocessed the public reads (quality trimming at Q25 with fastp, clone calling with MiXCR) and kept in-frame beta chains. Rows with a matching CDR3 protein are joined into one entry that keeps the most common DNA and genes. These V and J calls derive from TCRdb rather than the authors' analysis. The sample data list approximately 150,000 distinct CDR3 sequences, and 13% of these were observed just once. The biggest ten clones account for 7.5% to 10% of the sample.

Bone marrow was sampled from every patient at the time of active disease. Ficoll-Hypaque density gradient centrifugation was used to isolate bone marrow mononuclear cells. Myeloma plasma cells were removed and CD138-negative cells were collected by negative selection after labeling with CD138 magnetic microbeads on a MACS separator. Flow cytometry with CD138 antibodies on an Attune NxT was used to check how pure the isolated cells were. TRIzol reagent was used to extract total RNA, and a NanoDrop spectrophotometer was used to quantify the extracted RNA. Paired RNA-seq and IR-seq were performed on each patient's CD138-negative bone marrow sample. This clonotype has at least ten counts. The specificity of this receptor is unknown. Base quality data are lacking; no much larger clone is found one base away.

In this chain, TRBV7-9 is recombined with TRBJ2-1; a weak D assignment points to TRBD2 (6 bases agree). Sequenced input: a population of CD138-negative cells sorted from bone marrow. The sample's cell subset or site label, decoded: bone marrow mononuclear cells depleted of CD138+ plasma/myeloma cells by negative magnetic selection. The TCR comes from a donor aged 40 or over with multiple myeloma. Here is the DNA: TGTGCCAGCAGCCCTCAGGAGGGGCTAGAGCAGTTCTTC. This sequence encodes CASSPQEGLEQFF.